A selection of T cell receptor beta chains follows, all from one sample in a study of shared clonotypes between healthy human individuals. TCRdb's table, derived via immunoSEQ multiplex PCR, lists solely in-frame clones and lacks some. The profile covers under 600,000 clones, with 75% to 80% appearing a single time and about an eighth taken by the ten largest. The specimen sequenced was PBMCs. The receptors were sampled from a woman between 40 and 55 years old in good health. Some clones in this sample may be carry-over from other donors' samples. CDR3s include the opening cysteine and the closing phenylalanine or tryptophan. The D gene is left open where the match is weak. The size entry is marked missing in some rows and otherwise reads once, few, many or a size class.

>TRBV6-6|TRBJ1-1|few|-
CASRAQGNTEAFF
TGTGCCAGCAGAGCACAGGGGAACACTGAAGCTTTCTTT
>TRBV11-2|TRBJ2-1|few|TRBD2
CASSLEGLANTYNEQFF
TGTGCCAGCAGCTTAGAGGGACTAGCGAATACCTACAATGAGCAGTTCTTC
>TRBV10-3|TRBJ1-2|-|-
CAISENREDGYTF
TGTGCCATCAGTGAGAACAGGGAGGATGGCTACACCTTC
>TRBV5-4|TRBJ2-1|-|TRBD2
CASSQGTSGYNEQFF
TGTGCCAGCAGCCAAGGGACTAGCGGATACAATGAGCAGTTCTTC
>TRBV5-5|TRBJ1-3|few|-
CASSFLPPNTIYF
TGTGCCAGCAGCTTTCTTCCTCCAAACACCATATATTTT
>TRBV7-3|TRBJ2-5|-|-
CASSVSSGETQYF
TGTGCCAGCAGCGTCAGCTCTGGAGAGACCCAGTACTTC
>TRBV9|TRBJ2-7|-|-
CASSPRAGSSYEQYF
TGTGCCAGCAGCCCTAGGGCGGGTAGCTCCTACGAGCAGTACTTC
>TRBV11-3|TRBJ2-3|-|TRBD2
CASSLGLAGGPDTQYF
TGTGCCAGCAGCTTAGGACTAGCGGGAGGGCCAGATACGCAGTATTTT
>TRBV18|TRBJ1-3|-|-
CASSPGSVAGNTIYF
TGTGCCAGCTCACCAGGCTCCGTGGCTGGAAACACCATATATTTT
>TRBV7-2|TRBJ2-7|few|-
CASSLSRGGGYEQYF
TGTGCCAGCAGCTTATCAAGAGGAGGGGGCTACGAGCAGTACTTC
>TRBV5-1|TRBJ2-3|-|-
CASSSTLVDTQYF
TGCGCCAGCAGCTCCACCCTTGTGGATACGCAGTATTTT
>TRBV27|TRBJ1-5|-|-
CASSLLGQPQHF
TGTGCCAGCAGTCTCCTCGGGCAGCCCCAGCATTTT
>TRBV4-2|TRBJ2-3|many|-
CASSQDLRLTDTQYF
TGTGCCAGCAGCCAAGATCTGCGCCTCACAGATACGCAGTATTTT
>TRBV29-1|TRBJ2-5|-|-
CSVDAQIQETQYF
TGCAGCGTTGATGCCCAGATACAAGAGACCCAGTACTTC
>TRBV14|TRBJ2-1|-|-
CASSPRRLPSYNEQFF
TGTGCCAGCAGCCCCCGCCGTCTACCCTCCTACAATGAGCAGTTCTTC
>TRBV2|TRBJ1-4|-|-
CASSDGGTTNEKLFF
TGTGCCAGCAGTGACGGGGGGACAACTAATGAAAAACTGTTTTTT
>TRBV28|TRBJ1-5|once|TRBD1
CARRDRSNQPQHF
TGTGCCAGAAGGGACAGGAGCAATCAGCCCCAGCATTTT
>TRBV18|TRBJ2-1|-|-
CASSPIPEPYNEQFF
TGTGCCAGCTCACCAATCCCGGAGCCCTACAATGAGCAGTTCTTC
>TRBV27|TRBJ1-1|-|TRBD1
CASSLNAGGTEAFF
TGTGCCAGCAGTTTAAACGCAGGGGGCACTGAAGCTTTCTTT
>TRBV27|TRBJ1-3|few|TRBD1
CASSPRLGGTAKSLSGNTIYF
TGTGCCAGCAGTCCAAGACTTGGGGGGACAGCGAAATCCCTCTCTGGAAACACCATATATTTT
>TRBV27|TRBJ2-3|-|TRBD2
CASSSRGLAGVMYF
TGTGCCAGCAGTTCCCGGGGGCTAGCGGGAGTTATGTATTTT
>TRBV11-2|TRBJ2-1|-|TRBD2
CASSLGLADFYNEQFF
TGTGCCAGCAGCTTAGGTCTAGCGGATTTCTACAATGAGCAGTTCTTC
>TRBV28|TRBJ2-7|-|-
CASSEVDYEQYF
TGTGCCAGCAGTGAGGTAGACTACGAGCAGTACTTC
>TRBV29-1|TRBJ2-1|-|TRBD2
CSVLPLAGNEQFF
TGCAGCGTTCTACCACTAGCGGGAAATGAGCAGTTCTTC
>TRBV5-1|TRBJ2-1|-|TRBD2
CASSPEGGADFSGRKDNEQFF
TGCGCCAGCAGCCCCGAGGGGGGGGCTGATTTCAGCGGGAGGAAAGACAATGAGCAGTTCTTC
>TRBV29-1|TRBJ2-3|-|TRBD2
CSVERGGAGTSGADTQYF
TGCAGCGTTGAACGCGGGGGGGCGGGGACTAGCGGAGCAGATACGCAGTATTTT
>TRBV5-4|TRBJ2-7|-|TRBD2
CASSVTSGRVGEQYF
TGTGCCAGCAGCGTGACTAGCGGGAGGGTCGGGGAGCAGTACTTC
>TRBV7-2|TRBJ2-1|-|-
CASSQRYGGSEQFF
TGTGCCAGCAGCCAACGATATGGGGGGAGTGAGCAGTTCTTC
>TRBV28|TRBJ2-3|-|-
CASSSRGVSWGRAIDTQYF
TGTGCCAGCAGTTCCAGGGGCGTTAGCTGGGGGAGGGCCATTGATACGCAGTATTTT
>TRBV28|TRBJ2-5|-|-
CATKDRNQETQYF
TGTGCCACCAAAGACAGAAACCAAGAGACCCAGTACTTC
>TRBV28|TRBJ2-3|-|TRBD2
CASSDLAGVADTQYF
TGTGCCAGCAGTGATCTAGCGGGAGTGGCAGATACGCAGTATTTT
>TRBV27|TRBJ2-1|once|TRBD2
CASSLSLSGGRLNEQFF
TGTGCCAGCAGTTTATCGCTGTCTGGCGGGAGGCTGAATGAGCAGTTCTTC
>TRBV18|TRBJ2-7|once|TRBD1
CASSSRDRGYEQYF
TGTGCCAGCTCATCCCGGGACAGGGGTTACGAGCAGTACTTC
>TRBV25-1|TRBJ2-7|-|TRBD2
CASSESGRVEQYF
TGTGCCAGCAGTGAAAGCGGGAGGGTAGAGCAGTACTTC
>TRBV10-3|TRBJ2-2|-|TRBD1
CAIRTGTGVGELFF
TGTGCCATCAGGACCGGGACAGGGGTCGGGGAGCTGTTTTTT
>TRBV27|TRBJ2-2|-|TRBD2
CATRRPGLAGELSGELFF
TGTGCCACCAGGAGGCCGGGACTAGCGGGAGAGTTGTCCGGGGAGCTGTTTTTT
>TRBV10-3|TRBJ2-7|-|TRBD2
CAISEGEGPYEQYF
TGTGCCATCAGTGAGGGGGAGGGACCCTACGAGCAGTACTTC
>TRBV6-1|TRBJ1-5|-|-
CASSEPGEGINQPQHF
TGTGCCAGCAGTGAACCGGGGGAAGGTATCAATCAGCCCCAGCATTTT
>TRBV25-1|TRBJ2-7|-|TRBD1
CASSDFPGQGRYEQYF
TGTGCCAGCAGTGACTTTCCGGGACAGGGTCGCTACGAGCAGTACTTC
>TRBV15|TRBJ2-1|-|-
CATSREARNEQFF
TGTGCCACCAGCAGAGAGGCGAGGAATGAGCAGTTCTTC
>TRBV30|TRBJ1-2|-|-
CAWSVGGRGYTF
TGTGCCTGGAGTGTAGGGGGACGCGGCTACACCTTC
>TRBV2|TRBJ2-3|-|-
CASSENRVSQDTQYF
TGTGCCAGCAGTGAAAACAGGGTTAGTCAAGATACGCAGTATTTT
>TRBV30|TRBJ1-3|-|TRBD1
CAWSVCDRGKNTIYF
TGTGCCTGGAGTGTATGTGACAGGGGAAAAAACACCATATATTTT
>TRBV18|TRBJ1-1|-|TRBD1
CASSPSRPGQGAETEAFF
TGTGCCAGCTCACCCTCTCGACCCGGACAGGGGGCTGAGACTGAAGCTTTCTTT
>TRBV2|TRBJ1-6|once|-
CASSDLGGNLADSPLHF
TGTGCCAGCAGTGATCTTGGGGGAAATCTTGCCGATTCACCCCTCCACTTT
>TRBV2|TRBJ2-3|-|TRBD1
CASSGYRGRRAGESTDTQYF
TGTGCCAGCAGTGGATACAGGGGGCGCCGGGCGGGAGAGAGCACAGATACGCAGTATTTT